The 19 T cell receptor beta chains presented below share a single source sample, sequenced in a study of T cells expressing NK-cell markers (TCRdb year 2020). The library was built by means of 5' RACE. TCRdb names Illumina HiSeq 2000 as the instrument used. TCRdb reprocessed the sequencing reads and holds a single record per CDR3 protein sequence, with no DNA. This sample's listing comprises a few hundred thousand distinct CDR3 sequences. The ten largest clones capture about 0.4% of the sample. The sample consisted of blood T cells: a sorted CD56 or NKG2C T cell subset, CD4+ or CD8+ T cells, or bulk PBMC T cells (not recorded which). The source is a man aged 18 to 35 in good health. Donor details come from another sample of the same person, matched by shared clones.

V usage is TRBV19 and J usage is TRBJ2-3; there is no DNA to check the TCRdb D call of TRBD2. This CDR3 has 15 amino acids. CDR1 and CDR2 (germline): LNHDA, SQIVND (reference sequence). The CDR3 sequence: CASSGRLVPTDTQYF.

This chain uses TRBV7-2 with TRBJ2-1. The CDR3 is 16 residues long. CDR1 is SGHTA, CDR2 FQGNSA, per germline. CDR3 sequence reads: CASSLRPRDSYNEQFF.

The chain links TRBV5-6 to TRBJ1-1; the TRBD1 assignment by TCRdb is unverifiable without DNA. There are 14 residues in the CDR3. Germline V gene data show CDR1 as SGHDT and CDR2 as YYEEEE. The CDR3: CASSLGIGATEAFF.

The V gene is TRBV18, the J gene TRBJ2-7; TCRdb gives TRBD1 as the D gene, but with no DNA this cannot be confirmed. Per the germline V gene, CDR1 is KGHSH and CDR2 is LQKENI. The CDR3 runs to 14 residues. CDR3 residues: CASSPDRGPYEQYF.

J is TRBJ2-3 and V is TRBV20-1; the TCRdb call, TRBD1, lacks DNA for checking. CDR1 is DFQATT and CDR2 is SNEGSKA in the germline V gene (reference sequence). The CDR3 spans 15 residues. The CDR3 loop reads CSAGIGQVGGDTQYF.

V usage is TRBV10-3 and J usage is TRBJ2-1; TCRdb calls TRBD2, which cannot be checked without DNA. The CDR3 totals 13 residues. From germline, CDR1 is ENHRY and CDR2 SYGVKD. Here the CDR3 reads CATGLAGYNEQFF.

The chain is built from TRBV12-3 or TRBV12-4 and TRBJ2-2; TCRdb designates TRBD1, a call that cannot be tested without DNA. The CDR3 has 16 residues. The CDR3 loop is CASTLMVGPNTGELFF.

The chain couples TRBV14 to TRBJ2-1; TCRdb reports TRBD2, a call that lacks DNA to check it against. Germline lookup yields CDR1 SGHDN and CDR2 FVKESK. The CDR3 length is 14 residues. CDR3 amino acids: CASSPAGESNEQFF.

The chain links TRBV27 to TRBJ2-6; TCRdb's D call, TRBD1, is unchecked because there is no DNA. The CDR3 contains 16 residues. The germline gives CDR1 MNHEY, CDR2 SMNVEV (reference sequence). The CDR3 here is CASSFRVVSGANVLTF.

This chain joins TRBV28 and TRBJ2-7; TCRdb's assignment of TRBD1 cannot be checked, as there is no DNA. The CDR3 is made up of 14 amino acids. Germline CDR1 reads MDHEN; CDR2 reads SYDVKM. The CDR3: CASSFSGQLYEQYF.

This chain uses TRBV7-6 with TRBJ2-1; the D gene TCRdb calls, TRBD2, cannot be checked with no DNA. The CDR3 has 17 amino acids. Germline CDR1 and CDR2: SGHVS and FNYEAQ. CDR3 residues: CASSLAPRLAGGGEQFF.

This chain joins TRBV4-1 and TRBJ1-1. CDR3 length: 16 amino acids. Germline lookup yields CDR1 MGHRA and CDR2 YSYEKL. CDR3 amino acids: CASSQGRTGGVTEAFF.

The chain combines TRBV10-3 with TRBJ1-2; TCRdb proposes TRBD1, but this gene call is untestable without DNA. The germline V gene encodes CDR1 ENHRY and CDR2 SYGVKD. This CDR3 has 13 amino acids. This CDR3 is CAISQDSRYGYTF.

The genes are TRBV27 and TRBJ2-1; TCRdb indicates TRBD1, and absent DNA this call remains unverified. Germline loops: CDR1 MNHEY, CDR2 SMNVEV (reference sequence). This CDR3 region has 15 residues. CDR3 in amino acids: CASVLWGRGGGEQFF.

The genes are TRBV5-1 and TRBJ2-7; TCRdb outputs TRBD1, but without DNA this stays unchecked. Germline V gene data show CDR1 as SGHRS and CDR2 as YFSETQ. The CDR3 extends over 13 amino acids. CDR3 sequence reads: CASSTGTGSEQYF.

V usage is TRBV9 and J usage is TRBJ1-5; checking the TCRdb D call of TRBD1 is not possible without DNA. The CDR3 runs 15 residues. CDR1 is SGDLS and CDR2 is YYNGEE in the germline V gene. The CDR3 loop reads CASTKGSQGDQPQHF. Variable domain in full (rest from reference TRBV9 and TRBJ1-5): DSGVTQTPKHLITATGQRVTLRCSPRSGDLSVYWYQQSLDQGLQFLIQYYNGEERAKGNILERFSAQQFPDLHSELNLSSLELGDSALYFCASTKGSQGDQPQHFGDGTRLSIL.

V and J are TRBV7-9 and TRBJ2-1; TCRdb gives TRBD2 as the D gene, but with no DNA this cannot be confirmed. CDR1 is SEHNR and CDR2 is FQNEAQ in the germline V gene (reference sequence). The CDR3 is 14 amino acids. The CDR3 loop is CASSFTSGPDEQFF.

The chain uses TRBV5-4 and TRBJ1-1. The germline CDR1 and CDR2 sequences are SGHNT and YYREEE (reference sequence). The CDR3 runs 14 residues. The CDR3 region is CASSLRQANTEAFF.

The chain recombines TRBV5-6 with TRBJ2-1; no DNA is available, so the TRBD2 call from TCRdb remains unchecked. The CDR3 has 15 residues. Germline V gene sequence: CDR1 SGHDT, CDR2 YYEEEE. The CDR3 loop reads CASSPRAGDLNEQFF. The full variable domain, completed using reference TRBV5-6 and TRBJ2-1, is DAGVTQSPTHLIKTRGQQVTLRCSPKSGHDTVSWYQQALGQGPQFIFQYYEEEERQRGNFPDRFSGHQFPNYSSELNVNALLLGDSALYLCASSPRAGDLNEQFFGPGTRLTVL.